What follows are 20 T cell receptor beta chains derived from one specimen sequenced in a study of shared clonotypes between healthy human individuals. Some clones are missing from TCRdb's copy, which holds only in-frame ones; the method was immunoSEQ multiplex PCR. Here the sample spans 650,000 to 700,000 clones, about nine tenths being singletons. Material: memory CD8+ T cells from PBMCs. Subset: CD45RO+ cells pooled with CCR7-negative TemRA cells. These TCRs come from a man between 18 and 29 years old in good health. Some clones in this sample may be carry-over from other donors' samples.

The rearrangement joins TRBV7-6 to TRBJ1-5, with 7 bases lining up with TRBD1. There are 15 residues in the CDR3. The germline V gene encodes CDR1 SGHVS and CDR2 FNYEAQ. V shed 2 bases, J shed 3 bases, and the junction held 4 bases outside the gene matches. CDR3 sequence (DNA): TGTGCCAGCAGCTTATCGGACAGGTTCAATCAGCCCCAGCATTTT. Amino acids: CASSLSDRFNQPQHF.

This clone was observed a single time. J is TRBJ2-1 and V is TRBV4-3, with TRBD2 identical over 16 bases. This CDR3 is built from 18 residues. Per germline, CDR1 LGHNA and CDR2 YSLEER. Germline trimming cut 4 bases from V and 2 bases from J; bases unmatched to any gene: 5. The CDR3 DNA reads as TGCGCCAGCAGCCCGGGACTAGCGGGAGGGCCGCCCTACAATGAGCAGTTCTTC. Amino acid sequence: CASSPGLAGGPPYNEQFF.

The chain recombines TRBV11-1 with TRBJ2-5; 12 bases agree with TRBD2. The CDR3 is 16 residues long. From germline, CDR1 is SGHAT and CDR2 FQDESV (reference sequence). Germline trimming cut 5 bases from V and 5 bases from J; bases unmatched to any gene: 9. The CDR3, as DNA: TGTGCCAGCAGCATCAGGACTAGCGGGATTTGGGAGACCCAGTACTTC. Its translation is CASSIRTSGIWETQYF. The whole variable domain, remainder taken from reference TRBV11-1 and TRBJ2-5, is EAEVAQSPRYKITEKSQAVAFWCDPISGHATLYWYRQILGQGPELLVQFQDESVVDDSQLPKDRFSAERLKGVDSTLKIQPAELGDSAMYLCASSIRTSGIWETQYFGPGTRLLVL.

Only one count was recorded for this clone. This sequence joins TRBV2 and TRBJ1-3; D is undetermined. V lost 4 bases, J lost 1 base, and 11 bases lay in between. This CDR3 is 15 amino acids long. Germline CDR1 SNHLY, CDR2 FYNNEI. CDR3 sequence reads: CASSVTVFSGNTIYF. The CDR3 DNA follows: TGTGCCAGCAGTGTAACCGTTTTTTCTGGAAACACCATATATTTT.

The chain uses TRBV5-1 and TRBJ2-2, with 14 bases fitting TRBD2. Germline trimming cut 2 bases from V and 5 bases from J; bases unmatched to any gene: 11. The CDR3 sequence is 19 residues long. From germline, CDR1 is SGHRS and CDR2 YFSETQ. This CDR3 is CASSLAPGLAGVVTGELFF. CDR3 bases: TGCGCCAGCAGCTTAGCCCCGGGACTAGCGGGAGTTGTTACCGGGGAGCTGTTTTTT.

The V and J genes are TRBV25-1 and TRBJ1-1; 8 bases match TRBD1. After removal of 3 bases from V and 4 bases from J, the junction contained 7 bases not matched to a gene. This CDR3 spans 15 amino acids. Germline V CDR1 and CDR2: MGHDK, SYGVNS. Here the CDR3 reads CASSDQDRDITEAFF. CDR3 coding DNA: TGTGCCAGCAGTGACCAGGACAGGGATATCACTGAAGCTTTCTTT. The complete variable domain, with remaining parts taken from reference TRBV25-1 and TRBJ1-1, reads EADIYQTPRYLVIGTGKKITLECSQTMGHDKMYWYQQDPGMELHLIHYSYGVNSTEKGDLSSESTVSRIRTEHFPLTLESARPSHTSQYLCASSDQDRDITEAFFGQGTRLTVV.

There are many counts of this clone. The genes are TRBV9 and TRBJ2-5; 8 bases match TRBD2. The CDR3 consists of 17 residues. The germline CDR1 and CDR2 sequences are SGDLS and YYNGEE. The V and J ends lost 1 base and 5 bases, in that order; junction bases with no gene match: 13. The CDR3 loop is CASSVSFGSGAEETQYF. CDR3 sequence (DNA): TGTGCCAGCAGCGTATCGTTTGGTAGCGGGGCAGAGGAGACCCAGTACTTC.

The chain combines TRBV9 with TRBJ2-7; TRBD2 aligns across 8 bases. The ends lost 2 bases at V and 9 bases at J; junction bases unmatched: 10. This CDR3 has 14 residues. Germline V gene data show CDR1 as SGDLS and CDR2 as YYNGEE. The CDR3 protein is CASSVAGLDGAQYF. CDR3 bases: TGTGCCAGCAGCGTGGCGGGACTAGATGGGGCGCAGTACTTC.

The chain has TRBV10-3 and TRBJ2-7; D unclear. V shed 4 bases and J shed 3 bases, with 7 bases lying between them. The CDR3 runs 12 residues. The germline V gene encodes CDR1 ENHRY and CDR2 SYGVKD. CDR3: CAISGPFYEQYF. In DNA form, the CDR3 reads TGTGCCATCAGTGGGCCTTTCTACGAGCAGTACTTC.

The chain has TRBV11-2 and TRBJ2-1; D not resolved. V lost 5 bases to trimming and J lost 3 bases, with 8 bases between them. CDR1 is SGHAT and CDR2 is FQNNGV in the germline V gene. This CDR3 has 13 amino acids. The CDR3 DNA sequence: TGTGCCAGCAGCCAAACGGGCTACAATGAGCAGTTCTTC. Translation: CASSQTGYNEQFF.

This clone has only one observation. The chain uses TRBV4-2 and TRBJ2-7, with D unclear. Germline CDR1 LGHNA, CDR2 YNFKEQ. V shed 1 base and J shed 2 bases, with 6 bases lying between them. The CDR3 has 13 residues. The chain's CDR3 is CASSQGGAYEQYF. The CDR3, as DNA: TGTGCCAGCAGCCAAGGTGGGGCCTACGAGCAGTACTTC.

The rearrangement joins TRBV19 to TRBJ2-1; TRBD2 might be the D (5 bases). This CDR3 is 16 amino acids long. V was shortened by 4 bases and J by 0 bases, with 13 bases between the two germline ends. Germline loops: CDR1 LNHDA, CDR2 SQIVND (reference sequence). CDR3 sequence (DNA): TGTGCCAGTAGTAAGCGGCCAGAGCGCTCCTACAATGAGCAGTTCTTC. This codes for CASSKRPERSYNEQFF.

This chain uses TRBV5-4 with TRBJ1-1; D call uncertain. V was trimmed by 1 base and J by 1 base, leaving 11 bases between them. The CDR3 loop spans 15 amino acids. Germline V gene data show CDR1 as SGHNT and CDR2 as YYREEE (reference sequence). CDR3 region: CASSLKGFGNTEAFF. CDR3 coding DNA: TGTGCCAGCAGCTTGAAGGGATTTGGGAACACTGAAGCTTTCTTT.

The J gene is TRBJ2-1, the V gene TRBV6-4; possibly TRBD2 for D (6 bases). V gave up 4 bases and J gave up 8 bases, with 21 bases separating them. This CDR3 region has 16 residues. Germline CDR1 and CDR2: MRHNA and SNTAGT. DNA for the CDR3: TGTGCCAGCAGTGGGGCGGCGGGGAAGGGAGCGGATGAGCAGTTCTTC. As protein: CASSGAAGKGADEQFF.

This clone was seen just once. The rearrangement joins TRBV11-1 to TRBJ2-7; D is perhaps TRBD2 (6 bases). The V and J ends lost 3 bases and 0 bases respectively, with 12 bases between them. The CDR3 is made up of 15 amino acids. Germline CDR1 and CDR2: SGHAT and FQDESV (reference sequence). This CDR3 reads CASSFFAGSSYEQYF. The DNA of the CDR3 is TGTGCCAGCAGCTTTTTCGCGGGGTCCTCCTACGAGCAGTACTTC.

CDR3 coding DNA: TGTGCCAGCAGCCACAGGGGGGACACCGGGGAGCTGTTTTTT. The encoded protein is CASSHRGDTGELFF. The rearrangement uses TRBV28 and TRBJ2-2; 8 bases agree with TRBD1. Losses at the gene ends were 6 bases for V and 3 bases for J; bases not matched to a gene: 3. Germline CDR1 MDHEN, CDR2 SYDVKM. CDR3 length: 14 amino acids.

This chain connects TRBV4-2 to TRBJ1-5; D not certain. Germline V lookup: CDR1 LGHNA, CDR2 YNFKEQ. V was pared by 0 bases and J by 5 bases, with 11 bases between. This CDR3 spans 15 amino acids. The CDR3 nucleotides are TGTGCCAGCAGCCAAGAAAACGGGGAAGATCAGCCCCAGCATTTT. Its translation: CASSQENGEDQPQHF.

The chain employs TRBV9 and TRBJ2-1; perhaps TRBD2 as D (6 bases). CDR3 size: 14 residues. Germline CDR1 reads SGDLS; CDR2 reads YYNGEE. Trimming removed 7 bases at V and 1 base at J, with 12 bases between. The CDR3 bases are TGTGCCAGCGGAGGACTACTTTCCTACAATGAGCAGTTCTTC. Translating it yields CASGGLLSYNEQFF.

This rearrangement joins TRBV13 to TRBJ1-2; 7 bases are shared with TRBD1. Trimming removed 4 bases from V and 7 bases from J; junction bases left unmatched: 9. CDR3 length: 14 amino acids. The V gene's germline CDR1 is PRHDT and CDR2 FYEKMQ (reference sequence). CDR3 amino acids: CASSSRGAIVGYTF. In DNA, the CDR3 is TGTGCCAGCAGCTCCAGGGGGGCGATTGTTGGCTACACCTTC.

V gene TRBV28 combines with J gene TRBJ2-5; 12 bases match TRBD1. The V gene's germline CDR1 is MDHEN and CDR2 SYDVKM. Trimming at V came to 4 bases and at J to 1 base, leaving 7 bases not matched to a gene. The length of the CDR3 is 17 residues. The CDR3 DNA sequence: TGTGCCAGCAGTTCTGGGACAGGGGGCTATAGCCAAGAGACCCAGTACTTC. This translates into CASSSGTGGYSQETQYF.